The 8 T cell receptor beta chains below were found in one sample sequenced in a study of blood T cell repertoires in COVID-19. Measured with immunoSEQ multiplex PCR; TCRdb has only the in-frame clones, and not every one. The table includes some 450,000 clones, 70% to 90% detected once. Material for sequencing was peripheral blood. The receptors derive from a woman aged 50 to 65 with COVID-19, enrolled during active disease.

This sequence joins TRBV29-1 and TRBJ1-6, with 7 bases matching TRBD1. This CDR3 has 13 residues. The germline gives CDR1 SQVTM, CDR2 ANQGSEA. J gave up 10 bases and V 4 bases, and 7 bases lay outside the gene matches. CDR3 DNA: TGCAGCGTTGGACAGGGTATTGGATCACCCCTCCACTTT. Its protein product is CSVGQGIGSPLHF.

This rearrangement joins TRBV6-1 to TRBJ1-1; TRBD1 agrees at 8 bases. The CDR3 is 14 amino acids. CDR1 is MNHNS and CDR2 is SASEGT in the germline V gene. The V gene end was trimmed by 2 bases and the J gene end by 5 bases; junction bases not matched to a gene: 4. DNA of the CDR3: TGTGCCAGCAGTGAACTCGACAGGGGTACTGAAGCTTTCTTT. This gives the protein CASSELDRGTEAFF.

The chain joins TRBV25-1 to TRBJ2-5, with a tentative D call TRBD1 (6 bases). There are 16 residues in the CDR3. Per germline, CDR1 MGHDK and CDR2 SYGVNS. Trimming stripped 1 base from V and 3 bases from J, with 15 bases between. CDR3 coding DNA: TGTGCCAGCAGTGAATTGAAGGCAGGGGTGGAAGAGACCCAGTACTTC. Translated, it gives CASSELKAGVEETQYF.

The chain has TRBV6-5 and TRBJ1-1; no reliable D call. This CDR3 is 12 amino acids long. The germline V gene encodes CDR1 MNHEY and CDR2 SVGAGI. The germline V and J ends were trimmed by 6 bases and 7 bases, with 12 bases remaining between them. The CDR3 DNA sequence: TGTGCCAGCAGCGTGTTCGGACTTGAAGCTTTCTTT. As protein: CASSVFGLEAFF.

This clone was seen a few times. The rearrangement uses TRBV7-8 and TRBJ1-5; TRBD1 agrees at 7 bases. The junction had 6 bases not matched to a gene; V was cut back by 5 bases and J by 5 bases. In germline, CDR1 is SGHVS, CDR2 FQNEAQ. CDR3 length: 14 amino acids. The CDR3 reads CASSPGTVDQPQHF. The CDR3 bases are TGTGCCAGCAGCCCGGGGACAGTGGATCAGCCCCAGCATTTT.

The chain's CDR3 is CASSPPRVLHNEQFF. The CDR3 coding sequence is TGTGCCAGCAGCCCACCCCGGGTCCTTCACAATGAGCAGTTCTTC. V gene TRBV5-4 combines with J gene TRBJ2-1; D remains ambiguous. Trimming took 4 bases from V and 5 from J, leaving 16 bases between them. The CDR3 covers 15 residues. The germline CDR1 and CDR2 sequences are SGHNT and YYREEE (reference sequence).

The J gene is TRBJ2-3, the V gene TRBV11-2; D may be TRBD2 (6 bases). V was clipped by 5 bases and J by 2 bases, with 14 bases between them. CDR3 length equals 15 residues. Germline CDR1 and CDR2: SGHAT and FQNNGV. As DNA, the CDR3 is TGTGCCAGCAGCCGAGAGGACTACTTCACAGATACGCAGTATTTT. Translation: CASSREDYFTDTQYF.

The V and J genes are TRBV6-1 and TRBJ2-1, with 11 bases matching TRBD1. The CDR3 consists of 15 residues. The trim removed 1 base at V and 6 bases at J, leaving 2 bases unmatched. Germline CDR1 reads MNHNS; CDR2 reads SASEGT. The CDR3, as DNA: TGTGCCAGCAGTGAAGTGGGGACAGGGGGCAATGAGCAGTTCTTC. It is translated as CASSEVGTGGNEQFF.